Each of the 5 T cell receptor beta chains below was sequenced from the same sample in a study of glioma-infiltrating T cells after dendritic cell vaccination. Assay used: immunoSEQ multiplex PCR; TCRdb lists only in-frame clones, some missing. The data contain about 38,000 clones, approximately 82% of them singletons. Sample: blood, taken before dendritic cell vaccination. These receptors came from a human donor with glioblastoma.

V usage is TRBV5-1 and J usage is TRBJ2-3, with D perhaps matching TRBD2 (5 bases). CDR3 length: 14 residues. Germline V lookup: CDR1 SGHRS, CDR2 YFSETQ. The V gene lost 7 bases and the J gene lost 4 bases, with 16 bases spanning the gap. The CDR3: CASGSEGFPDTQYF. The CDR3 DNA is TGCGCCAGCGGTAGCGAGGGCTTCCCAGATACGCAGTATTTT. The whole variable domain, filled in from reference TRBV5-1 and TRBJ2-3, reads KAGVTQTPRYLIKTRGQQVTLSCSPISGHRSVSWYQQTPGQGLQFLFEYFSETQRNKGNFPGRFSGRQFSNSRSEMNVSTLELGDSALYLCASGSEGFPDTQYFGPGTRLTVL.

This clone was observed a single time. J is TRBJ1-2 and V is TRBV5-4; 10 bases agree with TRBD1. The CDR3 consists of 14 residues. The J segment lost 7 bases and the V segment lost 1 base, leaving 4 bases of the junction unmatched. Germline assignment: CDR1 SGHNT and CDR2 YYREEE (reference sequence). The CDR3 reads CASSLLDRGLGYTF. The CDR3 coding sequence is TGTGCCAGCAGCTTGCTCGACAGGGGGCTTGGCTACACCTTC.

This clone turned up a few times. CDR3 region: CASSDGNRNSPLHF. Here the CDR3 DNA reads TGTGCCAGCAGTGACGGAAACAGGAATTCACCCCTCCACTTT. This chain uses TRBV6-4 with TRBJ1-6; maybe TRBD1 (5 bases). The CDR3 runs to 14 residues. Trimming removed 2 bases from V and 7 bases from J, with 9 bases in between. CDR1 is MRHNA, CDR2 SNTAGT, per germline.

This sequence joins TRBV19 and TRBJ2-5; 8 nucleotides align to TRBD1. Germline V gene lookup returns CDR1 LNHDA and CDR2 SQIVND (reference sequence). This CDR3 comprises 18 residues. Trimming took 3 bases from V and 2 from J; bases not matched to a gene: 14. CDR3 DNA sequence: TGTGCCAGTAGTATCGGACAGGGCCTTGGGTCGTTGCAAGAGACCCAGTACTTC. It encodes CASSIGQGLGSLQETQYF.

The CDR3 DNA sequence: TGTGCCAGTAGTACCGGGACAGGGGTTAACTATGGCTACACCTTC. This translates into CASSTGTGVNYGYTF. The genes are TRBV19 and TRBJ1-2; the match to TRBD1 covers 10 bases. In germline, CDR1 is LNHDA, CDR2 SQIVND (reference sequence). V shed 4 bases, J shed 1 base, and the junction held 3 bases outside the gene matches. This CDR3 is 15 amino acids long.